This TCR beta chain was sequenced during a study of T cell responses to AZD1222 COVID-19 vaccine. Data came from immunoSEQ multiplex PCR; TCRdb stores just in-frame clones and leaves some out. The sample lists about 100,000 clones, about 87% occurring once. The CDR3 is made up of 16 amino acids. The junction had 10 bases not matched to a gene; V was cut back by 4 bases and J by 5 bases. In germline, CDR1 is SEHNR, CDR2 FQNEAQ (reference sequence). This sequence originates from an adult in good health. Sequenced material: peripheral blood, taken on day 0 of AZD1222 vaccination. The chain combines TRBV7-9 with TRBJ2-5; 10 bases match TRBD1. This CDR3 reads CASSSPGQGITETQYF. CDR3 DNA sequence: TGTGCCAGCAGCTCCCCGGGACAGGGGATTACGGAGACCCAGTACTTC. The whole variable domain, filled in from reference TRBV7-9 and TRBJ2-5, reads DTGVSQNPRHKITKRGQNVTFRCDPISEHNRLYWYRQTLGQGPEFLTYFQNEAQLEKSRLLSDRFSAERPKGSFSTLEIQRTEQGDSAMYLCASSSPGQGITETQYFGPGTRLLVL.